The rows below give T cell receptor beta chains drawn from one sample of a study of blood T cell repertoires in COVID-19. Libraries were prepared by immunoSEQ multiplex PCR; TCRdb keeps only in-frame clonotypes and omits some of them. The sample has some 300,000 clones, 90% to 95% seen once. Sequenced input: PBMCs or T cells enriched from blood (not recorded which). These receptors originate from a woman aged 30 to 39 who had been exposed to COVID-19. The CDR3 runs from the conserved cysteine through the conserved F or W. D genes are given only for firm matches. Expanded clones get a size class; other rows say once, few or many, or leave the size out.

NA	TRBV30	NA	TRBJ1-6	TGTGCCTGCGCGCCATCAGGGTTCTCCTATAATTCACCCCTCCACTTT	CACAPSGFSYNSPLHF
NA	TRBV6-2/TRBV6-3	NA	TRBJ1-1	TGTGCCAGCCGTTTTGCAGGCGAGAACACTGAAGCTTTCTTT	CASRFAGENTEAFF
NA	TRBV18	TRBD1	TRBJ1-2	TGTGCCAGCTCACCGACCATCCCTACAGGAGGAGACAGGGCAGGCTATGGCTACACCTTC	CASSPTIPTGGDRAGYGYTF
once	TRBV4-1	NA	TRBJ2-1	TGCGCCAGCAGCCAATTCGAACAGGACTACAATGAGCAGTTCTTC	CASSQFEQDYNEQFF
NA	TRBV5-1	NA	TRBJ2-7	TGCGCCAGCAGCTCATTATCAGGCAGTTACTACGAGCAGTACTTC	CASSSLSGSYYEQYF
NA	TRBV6-5	TRBD1	TRBJ2-4	TGTGCCAGCAGTTATCAAGTGGGGGACAGCCGGTACTTC	CASSYQVGDSRYF
once	TRBV9	TRBD1	TRBJ1-3	TGTGCCAGCAGCGTGGGAACCGGGACAGGGATGCGTCACCCATTAAACACCATATATTTT	CASSVGTGTGMRHPLNTIYF
NA	TRBV14	NA	TRBJ1-2	TGTGCCAGCAGCCAAGCTAGGGGGGGACGATCAATTTATGGCTACACCTTC	CASSQARGGRSIYGYTF
NA	TRBV5-1	NA	TRBJ2-5	TGCGCCAGCCGGGACTACACCAGGGGAGAGACCCAGTACTTC	CASRDYTRGETQYF
NA	TRBV5-6	NA	TRBJ1-3	TGTGCCAGCAGCACGGGAGGGTTCGCTGGAAACACCATATATTTT	CASSTGGFAGNTIYF
NA	TRBV6-2/TRBV6-3	NA	TRBJ1-3	TGTGCCAGCAGTTACATCGTTGTTGACAACGGCTCTGGAAACACCATATATTTT	CASSYIVVDNGSGNTIYF
NA	TRBV19	NA	TRBJ1-5	TGTGCCAGTAGCAGGGATGTGATTCAGCCCCAGCATTTT	CASSRDVIQPQHF
few	TRBV2	TRBD1	TRBJ1-6	TGTGCCAGCACCCTGGACAGGGGAAGTTCACCCCTCCACTTT	CASTLDRGSSPLHF
NA	TRBV24-1	NA	TRBJ2-1	TGTGCCACCAGTGATGACGGGACATCCAATGAGCAGTTCTTC	CATSDDGTSNEQFF
NA	TRBV5-6	NA	TRBJ1-1	TGTGCCAGCAGCTTGGGCAGTCTTGCTGAAGCTTTCTTT	CASSLGSLAEAFF
NA	TRBV9	TRBD1	TRBJ2-5	TGTGCCAGCAGCGTAGGCACGACAGGGGGCTTGGAGACCCAGTACTTC	CASSVGTTGGLETQYF
NA	TRBV3-1/TRBV3-2	TRBD1	TRBJ1-6	TGTGCCAGCAGCCAAGGCAGACAGGGGGCGAAGTCACCCCTCCACTTT	CASSQGRQGAKSPLHF
NA	TRBV15	NA	TRBJ1-1	TGTGCCACCAGCAGACGTGAGTCTGAAGCTTTCTTT	CATSRRESEAFF